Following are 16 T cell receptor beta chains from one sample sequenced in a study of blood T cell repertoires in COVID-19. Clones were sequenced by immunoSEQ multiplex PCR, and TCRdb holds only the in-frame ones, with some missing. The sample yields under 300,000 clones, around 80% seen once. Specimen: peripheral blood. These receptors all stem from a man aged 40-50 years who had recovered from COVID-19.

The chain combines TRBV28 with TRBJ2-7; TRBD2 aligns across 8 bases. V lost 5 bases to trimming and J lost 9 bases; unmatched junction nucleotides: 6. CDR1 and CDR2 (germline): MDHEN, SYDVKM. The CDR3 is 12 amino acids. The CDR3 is CASSPGGLAQYF. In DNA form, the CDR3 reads TGTGCCAGCAGTCCGGGCGGACTAGCGCAGTACTTC. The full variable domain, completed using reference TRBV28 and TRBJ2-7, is DVKVTQSSRYLVKRTGEKVFLECVQDMDHENMFWYRQDPGLGLRLIYFSYDVKMKEKGDIPEGYSVSREKKERFSLILESASTNQTSMYLCASSPGGLAQYFGPGTRLTVT.

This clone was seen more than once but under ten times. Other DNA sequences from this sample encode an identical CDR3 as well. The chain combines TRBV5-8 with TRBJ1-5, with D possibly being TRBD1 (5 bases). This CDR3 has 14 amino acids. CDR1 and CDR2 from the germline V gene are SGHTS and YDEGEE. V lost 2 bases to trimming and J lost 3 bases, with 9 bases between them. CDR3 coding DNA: TGTGCCAGCAGCTTCGGGGGATCCAATCAGCCCCAGCATTTT. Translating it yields CASSFGGSNQPQHF.

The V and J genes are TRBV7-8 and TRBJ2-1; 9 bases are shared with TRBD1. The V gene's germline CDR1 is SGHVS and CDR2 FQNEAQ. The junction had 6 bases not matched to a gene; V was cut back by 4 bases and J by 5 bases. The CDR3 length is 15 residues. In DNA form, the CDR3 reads TGTGCCAGCAGCTCATCTGGGACAGGGAACAATGAGCAGTTCTTC. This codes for CASSSSGTGNNEQFF.

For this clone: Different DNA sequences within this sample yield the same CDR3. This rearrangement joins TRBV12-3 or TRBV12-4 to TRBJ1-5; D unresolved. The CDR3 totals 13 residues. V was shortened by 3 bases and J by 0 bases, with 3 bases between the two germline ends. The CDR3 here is CASSFNSNQPQHF. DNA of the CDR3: TGTGCCAGCAGTTTCAATAGCAATCAGCCCCAGCATTTT.

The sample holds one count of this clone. The CDR3 sequence: CASSLRDRVGEQYF. The CDR3 DNA sequence: TGTGCCAGCAGCCTCCGGGACAGGGTAGGCGAGCAGTACTTC. The V gene is TRBV5-5, the J gene TRBJ2-7, with TRBD1 matching over 9 bases. Germline V gene data show CDR1 as SGHKS and CDR2 as YYEKEE (reference sequence). The CDR3 has 14 residues. J lost 6 bases, V lost 4 bases, and 8 bases had no gene match.

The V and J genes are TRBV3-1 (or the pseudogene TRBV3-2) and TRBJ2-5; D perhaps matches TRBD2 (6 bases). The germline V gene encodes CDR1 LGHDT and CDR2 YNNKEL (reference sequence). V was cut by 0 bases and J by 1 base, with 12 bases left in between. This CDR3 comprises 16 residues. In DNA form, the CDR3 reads TGTGCCAGCAGCCAAGACGGAGGAGGGAGCCAAGAGACCCAGTACTTC. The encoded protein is CASSQDGGGSQETQYF.

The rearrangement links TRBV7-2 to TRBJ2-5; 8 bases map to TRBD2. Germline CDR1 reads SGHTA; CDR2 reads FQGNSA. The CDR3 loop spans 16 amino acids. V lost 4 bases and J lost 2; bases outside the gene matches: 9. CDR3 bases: TGTGCCAGCAGCTCGCTCCGGGTAGCGGGGCAAGAGACCCAGTACTTC. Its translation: CASSSLRVAGQETQYF.

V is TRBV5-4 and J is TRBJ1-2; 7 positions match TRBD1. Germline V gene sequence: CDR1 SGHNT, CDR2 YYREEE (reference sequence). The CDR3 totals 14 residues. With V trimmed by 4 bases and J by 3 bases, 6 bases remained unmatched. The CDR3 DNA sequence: TGTGCCAGCAGCCGACAGGGTGTTGACTATGGCTACACCTTC. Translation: CASSRQGVDYGYTF.

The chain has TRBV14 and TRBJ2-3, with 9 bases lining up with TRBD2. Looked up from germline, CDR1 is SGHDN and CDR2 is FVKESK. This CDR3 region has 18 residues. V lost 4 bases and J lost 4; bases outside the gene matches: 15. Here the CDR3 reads CASSPRTPRGGSADTQYF. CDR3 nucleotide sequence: TGTGCCAGCAGCCCTCGGACCCCGCGGGGGGGCAGTGCAGATACGCAGTATTTT.

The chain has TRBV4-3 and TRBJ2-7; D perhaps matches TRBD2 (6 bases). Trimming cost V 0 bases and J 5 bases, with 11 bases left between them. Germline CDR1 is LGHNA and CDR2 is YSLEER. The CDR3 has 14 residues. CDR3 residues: CASSQEAGRDEQYF. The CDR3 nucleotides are TGCGCCAGCAGCCAAGAGGCGGGGCGCGACGAGCAGTACTTC.

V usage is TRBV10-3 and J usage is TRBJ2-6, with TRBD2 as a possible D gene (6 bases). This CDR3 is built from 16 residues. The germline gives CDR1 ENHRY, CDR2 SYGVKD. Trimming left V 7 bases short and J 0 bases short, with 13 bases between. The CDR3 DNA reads TGTGCCATCAAAGCGGGCATATTCTCTGGGGCCAACGTCCTGACTTTC. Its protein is CAIKAGIFSGANVLTF.

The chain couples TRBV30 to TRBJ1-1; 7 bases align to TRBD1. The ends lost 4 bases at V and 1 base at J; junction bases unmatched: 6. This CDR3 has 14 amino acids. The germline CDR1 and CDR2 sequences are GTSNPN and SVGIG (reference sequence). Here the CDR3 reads CAWISDRWNTEAFF. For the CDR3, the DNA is TGTGCCTGGATCTCGGACAGGTGGAACACTGAAGCTTTCTTT.

As DNA, the CDR3 is TGTGCCAGCAGCCAAGACGGGGGAAACTACGAGCAGTACTTC. Amino acid sequence: CASSQDGGNYEQYF. This rearrangement joins TRBV3-1 (or the pseudogene TRBV3-2) to TRBJ2-7; maybe TRBD2 (6 bases). Looked up from germline, CDR1 is LGHDT and CDR2 is YNNKEL (reference sequence). V lost 0 bases to trimming and J lost 3 bases, with 9 bases between them. The CDR3 contains 14 residues.

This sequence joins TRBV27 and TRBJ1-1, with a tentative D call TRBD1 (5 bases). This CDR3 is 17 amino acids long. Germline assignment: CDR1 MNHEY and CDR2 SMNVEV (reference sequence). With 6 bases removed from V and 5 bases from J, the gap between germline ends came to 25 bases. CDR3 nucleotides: TGTGCCAGCAGACGTACAGGTCTAGATCCGGTGGAGACTGAAGCTTTCTTT. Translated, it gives CASRRTGLDPVETEAFF.

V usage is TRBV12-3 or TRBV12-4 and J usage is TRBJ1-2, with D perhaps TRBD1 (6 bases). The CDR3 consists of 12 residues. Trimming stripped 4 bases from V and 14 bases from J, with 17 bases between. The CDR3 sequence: CASSSADRPGTF. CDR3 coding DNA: TGTGCCAGCAGTTCAGCAGACAGGCCAGGGACCTTC.

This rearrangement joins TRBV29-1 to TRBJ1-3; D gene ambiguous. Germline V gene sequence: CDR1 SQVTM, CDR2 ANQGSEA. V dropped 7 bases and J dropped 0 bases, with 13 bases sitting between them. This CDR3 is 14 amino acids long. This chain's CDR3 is CSGVNRDSGNTIYF. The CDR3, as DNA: TGCAGCGGCGTAAACAGAGACTCTGGAAACACCATATATTTT.